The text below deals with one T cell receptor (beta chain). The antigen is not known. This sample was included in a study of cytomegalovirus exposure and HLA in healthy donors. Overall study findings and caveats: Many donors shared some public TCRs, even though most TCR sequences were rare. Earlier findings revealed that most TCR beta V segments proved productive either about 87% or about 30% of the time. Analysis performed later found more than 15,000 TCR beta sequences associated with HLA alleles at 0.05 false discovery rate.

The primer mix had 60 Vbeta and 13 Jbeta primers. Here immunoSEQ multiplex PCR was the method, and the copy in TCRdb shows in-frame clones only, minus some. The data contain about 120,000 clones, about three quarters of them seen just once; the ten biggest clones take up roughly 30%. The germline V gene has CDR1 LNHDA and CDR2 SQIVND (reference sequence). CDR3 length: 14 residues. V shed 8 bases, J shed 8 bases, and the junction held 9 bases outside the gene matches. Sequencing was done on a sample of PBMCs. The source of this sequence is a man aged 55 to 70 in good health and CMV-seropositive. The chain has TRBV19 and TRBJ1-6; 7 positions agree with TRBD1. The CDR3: CASGFRQGDSPLHF. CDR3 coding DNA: TGTGCCAGTGGATTCCGACAGGGAGATTCACCCCTCCACTTT.